The 25 T cell receptor beta chains below all came from one sample that was sequenced in a study of tissue T cells after allogeneic stem cell transplantation. Sequencing was performed with immunoSEQ multiplex PCR; in TCRdb, only in-frame clones are kept and a portion is missing. The sample lists approximately 8,400 clones, 36% occurring once. Specified time point: mouse harvest day 14 after allogeneic transplant. Tail vein injection delivered 10^7 T-cell-depleted bone marrow cells and 10^6 splenic CD5+ T cells. Material for sequencing was skin. These receptors were obtained from a female BALB/c mouse given C57BL/6 T cells with graft-versus-host disease after an allogeneic hematopoietic cell transplant.

By share, this clone counts as medium-sized. The genes are named according to mouse. The CDR3 end lies 1 residue beyond the end of the read and is filled in from the germline J gene. The chain has TRBV26 and TRBJ1-4; 7 bases align to TRBD1. Germline CDR1 and CDR2: KGHPV and FQNQEV (reference sequence). V dropped 5 bases and J dropped 3; count of bases not matched to a gene: 3. The CDR3 has 14 amino acids. CDR3 residues: CASSFRGTNERLFF. The DNA read from the CDR3 is TGTGCCAGCAGTTTCAGGGGGACCAACGAAAGATTATTT.

A word on this clone: The germline and genes are mouse ones. The read terminates 1 residue ahead of where the CDR3 ends, so the germline J gene completes it. This chain uses TRBV26 with TRBJ2-2, with D possibly being TRBD1 (7 bases). There are 16 residues in the CDR3. Trimming left V 0 bases short and J 4 bases short, with 12 bases between. CDR1 KGHPV and CDR2 FQNQEV come from the germline V gene (reference sequence). The CDR3: CASSLSKGAGTGQLYF. The CDR3 bases that were read are TGTGCCAGCAGTCTGTCGAAGGGGGCAGGCACCGGGCAGCTCTAC.

A few counts support this clone. All gene names here are mouse names. The CDR3 end falls 1 residue outside the read, so it is completed with the germline J gene. The chain recombines TRBV19 with TRBJ2-7, with D perhaps matching TRBD2 (6 bases). Germline CDR1 and CDR2: FNHDT and SITEND (reference sequence). CDR3 length: 13 amino acids. Trimming removed 4 bases at V and 0 bases at J, with 8 bases between. CDR3 sequence: CASSWGSSYEQYF. The sequenced part of the CDR3 DNA is TGTGCCAGCAGTTGGGGGAGCTCCTATGAACAGTAC.

Notes on this clone: Gene names denote mouse genes. The read ends 1 residue shy of where the CDR3 ends; the end is completed using the germline J gene. The rearrangement joins TRBV26 to TRBJ2-4; D unclear. The V end lost 6 bases, the J end lost 2 bases, and 9 bases lay between the germline ends. Per the germline V gene, CDR1 is KGHPV and CDR2 is FQNQEV (reference sequence). This CDR3 comprises 13 residues. The CDR3 loop is CASRRQNQNTLYF. CDR3 DNA (partial): TGTGCCAGCAGGCGACAAAATCAAAACACCTTGTAC. The variable domain in full, with the rest retrieved from reference TRBV26 and TRBJ2-4, is NSKVIQTPRYLVKGQGQKAKMRCIPEKGHPVVFWYQQNKNNEFKFLINFQNQEVLQQIDMTEKRFSAECPSNSPCSLEIQSSEAGDSALYLCASRRQNQNTLYFGAGTRLSVL.

This clone was picked up a small number of times. The gene names given are mouse names. The CDR3 extends 1 residue past the end of the read, so its final part is completed from the germline J gene. The genes are TRBV15 and TRBJ2-1; 7 nucleotides align to TRBD1. Per germline, CDR1 SGHND and CDR2 FRSKSL. The CDR3 consists of 15 residues. V lost 3 bases and J lost 3; bases outside the gene matches: 5. This chain's CDR3 is CASSLGDSSYAEQFF. Incomplete CDR3 DNA: TGTGCCAGCAGTTTGGGGGACAGTTCCTATGCTGAGCAGTTC.

Points on this clone: Each gene name is a mouse one. The read stops 1 residue short of the end of the CDR3; the missing end is completed from the germline J gene. The rearrangement joins TRBV1 to TRBJ1-6; 11 nucleotides agree with TRBD1. TRBJ1-6 is filed as an ORF, its function uncertain. After removal of 2 bases from V and 7 bases from J, the junction contained 1 base not matched to a gene. Germline V gene sequence: CDR1 NSQYPW, CDR2 LRSPGD (reference sequence). The CDR3 has 15 residues. The part of the CDR3 DNA that was read is TGCACCTGCAGTGCAAGGGACAGGGGGAATTCGCCCCTCTAC. Protein sequence: CTCSARDRGNSPLY. The complete CDR3 sequence is CTCSARDRGNSPLYF.

With regard to this clone: Genes here carry mouse names. The sequenced fragment ends 1 residue before the CDR3 boundary, so the rest is inferred from the germline J gene. This chain joins TRBV16 and TRBJ1-2, with 9 bases fitting TRBD1. The CDR3 extends over 14 amino acids. Germline loops: CDR1 SGHSA, CDR2 FRNQAP. The ends lost 5 bases at V and 3 bases at J; junction bases unmatched: 4. Incomplete CDR3 DNA: TGTGCAAGCAGCCCCGGGACAGGGTACTCCGACTACACC. Encoded protein: CASSPGTGYSDYT. In full, the CDR3 is CASSPGTGYSDYTF. The complete variable domain, with remaining parts taken from reference TRBV16 and TRBJ1-2, reads NAGVIQTPRHKVTGKGQEATLWCEPISGHSAVFWYRQTIVQGLEFLTYFRNQAPIDDSGMPKERFSAQMPNQSHSTLKIQSTQPQDSAVYLCASSPGTGYSDYTFGSGTRLLVI.

This clone showed up just a few times. The listed genes are named as in mouse. The sequence runs out 1 residue before the end of the CDR3; the remainder is reconstructed from the germline J gene. This rearrangement joins TRBV4 to TRBJ2-7; TRBD2 agrees at 9 bases. From germline, CDR1 is LGHDT and CDR2 YNNKQL (reference sequence). Trimming cost V 6 bases and J 2 bases; bases outside gene matches: 5. The CDR3 is made up of 14 amino acids. The CDR3 region is CASRTWGGAYEQYF. CDR3 DNA, as far as it was read: TGTGCCAGCAGAACATGGGGGGGCGCCTATGAACAGTAC.

Concerning this clone itself: The genes are named according to mouse. The read terminates 1 residue before the CDR3 end, so the remaining end is supplied by the germline J gene. The V call is TRBV16, the J call TRBJ1-1, with TRBD1 identical over 9 bases. The CDR3 spans 14 residues. Germline CDR1 reads SGHSA; CDR2 reads FRNQAP. Losses at the gene ends were 4 bases for V and 4 bases for J; bases not matched to a gene: 4. CDR3 residues: CASSSQGAGTEVFF. The covered CDR3 bases are TGTGCAAGCAGCTCACAGGGGGCTGGCACAGAAGTCTTC.

In the case of this clone: Gene and germline names: mouse. The read finishes 1 residue shy of the CDR3 end, and the germline J gene is used to complete it. The V call is TRBV23, the J call TRBJ2-5; the table's D call, TRBD2, was not checked against the DNA. Germline V lookup: CDR1 KGHTA, CDR2 FQNQQP. This CDR3 has 15 residues. CDR3 sequence reads: CSSTMAGGDQDTQYF. The part of the CDR3 DNA that was read is TGCTCCAGCACAATGGCTGGGGGCGACCAAGACACCCAGTAC.

To note about this clone: These gene names are mouse names. The read falls 1 residue short of the CDR3 end, and the missing part is taken from the germline J gene. The chain is built from TRBV26 and TRBJ1-1; D not certain. V shed 4 bases and J shed 1 base, with 7 bases lying between them. Germline V lookup: CDR1 KGHPV, CDR2 FQNQEV (reference sequence). The length of the CDR3 is 13 residues. The CDR3 DNA, read in part, is TGTGCCAGCAGTCAAGACGGAAACACAGAAGTCTTC. It translates to CASSQDGNTEVF. The full CDR3 protein is CASSQDGNTEVFF.

Note on this clone: The gene names here belong to mouse. The CDR3 reads CASRKNSDYTF. The sequenced CDR3 bases are TGTGCCAGCAGGAAGAACTCCGACTACACC. The V call is TRBV26, the J call TRBJ1-2; D gene unclear. The DNA ends 1 residue before the CDR3 does, and the rest of the CDR3 is filled in from the germline J gene. The CDR3 is 11 residues long. V lost 6 bases, J lost 2 bases, and 4 bases lay in between. Germline V CDR1 and CDR2: KGHPV, FQNQEV (reference sequence).

Notes on this clone: Mouse gene names apply. The read terminates 1 residue before the CDR3 end, so the remaining end is supplied by the germline J gene. V is TRBV2 and J is TRBJ1-6; the D is unclear. TRBJ1-6 is noted as an ORF with a role that remains uncertain. This CDR3 spans 17 amino acids. Per germline, CDR1 LGHNA and CDR2 YSYQKL. The V gene lost 0 bases and the J gene lost 0 bases, with 9 bases spanning the gap. The CDR3: CASSQEEGNSYNSPLYF. The CDR3 bases that were read are TGTGCCAGCAGCCAAGAAGAGGGAAATTCCTATAATTCGCCCCTCTAC.

Notes on this clone: Mouse names are used for the genes. The CDR3 extends 1 residue past the end of the read, so its final part is completed from the germline J gene. V and J are TRBV3 and TRBJ2-7, with TRBD1 identical over 8 bases. Per the germline V gene, CDR1 is SNHLY and CDR2 is FYNGKV (reference sequence). This CDR3 spans 12 amino acids. Trimming took 5 bases from V and 7 from J; bases not matched to a gene: 4. This CDR3 reads CASSHRGWEQYF. The part of the CDR3 DNA that was read is TGTGCCAGCAGCCACAGGGGGTGGGAACAGTAC.

This clone was counted a single time. A read error may be the cause here, since a much bigger clone is one base away. Genes here carry mouse names. The read falls 1 residue short of the CDR3 end, and the missing part is taken from the germline J gene. The rearrangement uses TRBV23 and TRBJ2-5; the table names TRBD1, a call not compared with the DNA. The CDR3 sequence is 15 residues long. CDR1 KGHTA and CDR2 FQNQQP come from the germline V gene. CDR3 DNA (partial): TGCTCCAGCAGTCGCCGGACAGGGGCGCAAGACACCCAGTAC. Translation gives CSSSRRTGAQDTQY. The CDR3 in its entirety is CSSSRRTGAQDTQYF.

This clone was observed a handful of times. Here the gene names and germline are mouse. The read stops 1 residue short of the end of the CDR3; the missing end is completed from the germline J gene. The chain employs TRBV1 and TRBJ2-7, with TRBD1 identical over 8 bases. Looked up from germline, CDR1 is NSQYPW and CDR2 is LRSPGD (reference sequence). With 6 bases clipped from V and 7 bases from J, the junction kept 5 bases outside the gene matches. CDR3 length: 12 residues. CDR3 DNA, as far as it was read: TGCACCTGCAGGGACAGGGTAGAGGAACAGTAC. It translates to CTCRDRVEEQY. The whole CDR3 sequence reads CTCRDRVEEQYF.

Concerning this clone: Gene names denote mouse genes. The read ends 1 residue shy of where the CDR3 ends; the end is completed using the germline J gene. The chain recombines TRBV26 with TRBJ1-3; the match to TRBD1 covers 8 bases. CDR1 is KGHPV, CDR2 FQNQEV, per germline (reference sequence). With 2 bases clipped from V and 2 bases from J, the junction kept 2 bases outside the gene matches. This CDR3 spans 15 amino acids. CDR3 bases read: TGTGCCAGCAGTCTGAGACAGGGGACTGGAAATACGCTCTAT. It specifies CASSLRQGTGNTLY. The complete CDR3 sequence is CASSLRQGTGNTLYF.

Sample share makes this clone large. Here the gene names and germline are mouse. The read ends 1 residue shy of where the CDR3 ends; the end is completed using the germline J gene. Within the sample, other DNA sequences also encode this same CDR3. The chain joins TRBV26 to TRBJ2-7, with 7 bases matching TRBD1. This CDR3 comprises 13 residues. The junction had 2 bases not matched to a gene; V was cut back by 2 bases and J by 4 bases. CDR1 KGHPV and CDR2 FQNQEV come from the germline V gene (reference sequence). This CDR3 is CASSLAGGYEQYF. The covered CDR3 bases are TGTGCCAGCAGTCTGGCAGGGGGTTATGAACAGTAC.

Of note for this clone: Gene names denote mouse genes. Sequencing ends 1 residue short of the CDR3 end; the germline J gene provides the rest. The chain combines TRBV3 with TRBJ2-7; TRBD2 matches 12 bases. V lost 5 bases and J lost 4; bases outside the gene matches: 6. Per the germline V gene, CDR1 is SNHLY and CDR2 is FYNGKV (reference sequence). There are 15 residues in the CDR3. CDR3 bases read: TGTGCCAGCAGCCCGGGACTGGGGGGCCCATATGAACAGTAC. Translated, it gives CASSPGLGGPYEQY. The whole CDR3 protein is CASSPGLGGPYEQYF.

In the case of this clone: The germline and genes are mouse ones. The missing CDR3 end, 1 residue past where the read stops, is filled in from the germline J gene. V usage is TRBV3 and J usage is TRBJ2-7; 8 nucleotides match TRBD2. The CDR3 sequence is 14 residues long. V was pared by 0 bases and J by 2 bases, with 0 bases of the junction left unmatched. Germline values: CDR1 SNHLY, CDR2 FYNGKV (reference sequence). The sequenced part of the CDR3 DNA is TGTGCCAGCAGCTTAGCTGGGGGGGCCTATGAACAGTAC. Translated: CASSLAGGAYEQY. The whole CDR3 protein reads CASSLAGGAYEQYF.

With respect to this clone: Gene names follow the mouse nomenclature. The read gets to within 1 residue of the CDR3 end, and the germline J gene fills in the rest. J is TRBJ1-4 and V is TRBV26; 7 bases are shared with TRBD1. This CDR3 comprises 14 residues. Germline V gene data show CDR1 as KGHPV and CDR2 as FQNQEV (reference sequence). Trimming took 4 bases from V and 2 from J; bases not matched to a gene: 1. The CDR3 DNA, read in part, is TGTGCCAGCAGTCCGGGACAGTCCAACGAAAGATTATTT. It yields the protein CASSPGQSNERLF. In full, the CDR3 is CASSPGQSNERLFF.

This clone has a handful of counts. These gene names are mouse names. Read data end 1 residue before the CDR3 end; the end is taken from the germline J gene. The rearrangement uses TRBV5 and TRBJ2-3, with D possibly matching TRBD2 (6 bases). The germline CDR1 and CDR2 sequences are LGHNA and YNLKQL (reference sequence). V lost 0 bases to trimming and J lost 1 base, with 8 bases between them. CDR3 length: 15 residues. CDR3 bases read: TGTGCCAGCAGCCAAGACTGGGGCCGTGCAGAAACGCTGTAT. It codes for CASSQDWGRAETLY. The complete CDR3 protein is CASSQDWGRAETLYF.

A note on this clone: Any gene name here is a mouse gene name. The CDR3 goes on 1 residue after the read ends, and that part is filled in from the germline J gene. Other DNA sequences from this sample encode an identical CDR3 as well. This chain uses TRBV3 with TRBJ2-7; D is tentatively TRBD1 or TRBD2 (6 bases each). V dropped 5 bases and J dropped 4 bases, with 15 bases sitting between them. The CDR3 consists of 14 residues. Germline CDR1 reads SNHLY; CDR2 reads FYNGKV (reference sequence). CDR3 residues: CASSLRQGGYEQYF. The CDR3 bases that were read are TGTGCCAGCAGCCTCCGACAAGGGGGGTATGAACAGTAC.

Regarding this clone: Gene and germline names: mouse. The sequence runs out 1 residue before the end of the CDR3; the remainder is reconstructed from the germline J gene. The rearrangement links TRBV26 to TRBJ2-5; 8 bases are a match to TRBD1. Germline V gene data show CDR1 as KGHPV and CDR2 as FQNQEV (reference sequence). The CDR3 extends over 13 amino acids. Losses at the gene ends were 3 bases for V and 6 bases for J; bases not matched to a gene: 2. The CDR3 region is CASSLRTGDTQYF. CDR3 bases read: TGTGCCAGCAGTCTAAGGACAGGGGACACCCAGTAC. Full variable domain (missing parts from reference TRBV26 and TRBJ2-5): NSKVIQTPRYLVKGQGQKAKMRCIPEKGHPVVFWYQQNKNNEFKFLINFQNQEVLQQIDMTEKRFSAECPSNSPCSLEIQSSEAGDSALYLCASSLRTGDTQYFGPGTRLLVL.

This clone has a handful of counts. Just one base apart from a much larger clone, this may be a read error. Genes and germline are mouse. The read ends 1 residue early relative to the CDR3; the germline J gene fills the gap. J is TRBJ1-4 and V is TRBV23; TRBD1 is taken as the D call from the table, unchecked against the DNA. The CDR3 runs to 14 residues. In germline, CDR1 is KGHTA, CDR2 FQNQQP. The CDR3 spells CSSRGQGSNERLFF. The CDR3 DNA, read in part, is TGCTCCAGCAGGGGACAGGGGTCCAACGAAAGATTATTT.